These 26 T cell receptor beta chains originate from one sample sequenced in a study of blood T cell repertoires in COVID-19. Measured with immunoSEQ multiplex PCR; TCRdb has only the in-frame clones, and not every one. The table includes 200,000 to 250,000 clones, nearly 90% detected once. The sequencing sample was made of peripheral blood. These receptors all stem from a woman younger than 30 who had recovered from COVID-19.

The J gene is TRBJ1-3, the V gene TRBV5-1; D perhaps matches TRBD1 (5 bases). Germline loops: CDR1 SGHRS, CDR2 YFSETQ. Trimming removed 5 bases at V and 7 bases at J, with 16 bases between. The CDR3 extends over 14 amino acids. The CDR3 nucleotides read TGCGCCAGCAGAGAAGACAGCGCGGTGAACACCATATATTTT. Translated: CASREDSAVNTIYF. The entire variable domain, with the rest obtained from reference TRBV5-1 and TRBJ1-3, is as follows: KAGVTQTPRYLIKTRGQQVTLSCSPISGHRSVSWYQQTPGQGLQFLFEYFSETQRNKGNFPGRFSGRQFSNSRSEMNVSTLELGDSALYLCASREDSAVNTIYFGEGSWLTVV.

This clone occurred a few times. The chain uses TRBV30 and TRBJ1-1; D not resolved. V was clipped by 2 bases and J by 4 bases, with 5 bases between them. This CDR3 has 11 residues. The V gene's germline CDR1 is GTSNPN and CDR2 SVGIG (reference sequence). CDR3 residues: CAWSPGTEAFF. The CDR3 DNA sequence: TGTGCCTGGAGTCCGGGCACTGAAGCTTTCTTT.

The chain couples TRBV5-1 to TRBJ2-1, with 10 bases matching TRBD2. The ends lost 6 bases at V and 5 bases at J; junction bases unmatched: 17. In germline, CDR1 is SGHRS, CDR2 YFSETQ. The CDR3 has 18 residues. The CDR3 spells CASNPIGAMTSGHNEQFF. The CDR3 DNA reads as TGCGCCAGCAACCCGATTGGGGCAATGACTAGCGGGCACAATGAGCAGTTCTTC.

This sequence joins TRBV7-3 and TRBJ2-3, with D possibly being TRBD1 (6 bases). This CDR3 spans 17 amino acids. Trimming shortened V by 5 bases and J by 0 bases, and 18 bases separated the two germline ends. In germline, CDR1 is SGHTA, CDR2 FQGTGA. CDR3 sequence reads: CASSPGQRLTSTDTQYF. CDR3 nucleotide sequence: TGTGCCAGCAGCCCCGGACAGAGACTGACTAGCACAGATACGCAGTATTTT.

The V and J genes are TRBV5-6 and TRBJ1-2, with D possibly matching TRBD1 (5 bases). V was pared by 1 base and J by 0 bases, with 19 bases between. From germline, CDR1 is SGHDT and CDR2 YYEEEE. The CDR3 extends over 18 amino acids. In nucleotides, the CDR3 is TGTGCCAGCAGCTTGACTCGAGACAGCCCAAACCCTAACTATGGCTACACCTTC. This codes for CASSLTRDSPNPNYGYTF.

The chain combines TRBV14 with TRBJ1-1; 8 bases map to TRBD1. The V and J ends lost 5 bases and 4 bases, in that order; junction bases with no gene match: 6. The CDR3 covers 14 residues. The germline gives CDR1 SGHDN, CDR2 FVKESK. CDR3 DNA: TGTGCCAGCAGCGAAAGGGACAGGCTCACTGAAGCTTTCTTT. It specifies CASSERDRLTEAFF.

There are a few counts of this clone. The chain employs TRBV5-1 and TRBJ2-2, with 10 nucleotides matching TRBD2. In germline, CDR1 is SGHRS, CDR2 YFSETQ. This CDR3 is built from 18 residues. V lost 0 bases and J lost 1; bases outside the gene matches: 6. The CDR3 sequence: CASSLVLGLAENTGELFF. The CDR3 DNA sequence: TGCGCCAGCAGCTTGGTATTAGGACTAGCGGAGAACACCGGGGAGCTGTTTTTT. Full variable domain (missing parts from reference TRBV5-1 and TRBJ2-2): KAGVTQTPRYLIKTRGQQVTLSCSPISGHRSVSWYQQTPGQGLQFLFEYFSETQRNKGNFPGRFSGRQFSNSRSEMNVSTLELGDSALYLCASSLVLGLAENTGELFFGEGSRLTVL.

J is TRBJ1-2 and V is TRBV14; D possibly corresponds to TRBD1 (6 bases). Trimming stripped 1 base from V and 6 bases from J, with 9 bases between. The length of the CDR3 is 13 residues. Germline CDR1 and CDR2: SGHDN and FVKESK. The CDR3 sequence: CASSQGQDHGYTF. CDR3 bases: TGTGCCAGCAGCCAAGGACAGGATCATGGCTACACCTTC.

The chain carries TRBV30 and TRBJ2-2, with unresolved D. Germline values: CDR1 GTSNPN, CDR2 SVGIG (reference sequence). This CDR3 has 13 residues. V was trimmed by 1 base and J by 7 bases, leaving 10 bases between them. CDR3 nucleotide sequence: TGTGCCTGGAGTGAGATAGATAGCGGGGAGCTGTTTTTT. This gives the protein CAWSEIDSGELFF.

The chain uses TRBV4-3 and TRBJ2-1, with a weak D call TRBD1 (5 bases). Trimming stripped 0 bases from V and 0 bases from J, with 9 bases between. The CDR3 is 16 residues long. Germline V lookup: CDR1 LGHNA, CDR2 YSLEER. In nucleotides, the CDR3 is TGCGCCAGCAGCCAAGAGCAGGGTATCTCCTACAATGAGCAGTTCTTC. Translating it yields CASSQEQGISYNEQFF.

The V and J genes are TRBV6-4 and TRBJ2-2, with TRBD2 identical over 11 bases. This CDR3 contains 15 residues. Germline values: CDR1 MRHNA, CDR2 SNTAGT. V shed 8 bases and J 6 bases; nucleotides not matched to a gene: 8. CDR3 region: CASGPSGRSAGELFF. The DNA for the CDR3 is TGTGCCAGCGGACCTAGCGGGAGGTCGGCCGGGGAGCTGTTTTTT.

The rearrangement links TRBV21-1 to TRBJ2-1; the table calls TRBD1, which could not be checked here. TRBV21-1 is a recognized pseudogene. CDR3 length: 12 residues. CDR3 residues: CASSPHYNEQFF. In DNA form, the CDR3 reads TGTGCCAGCAGCCCCCACTACAATGAGCAGTTCTTC.

Remarks on this clone: Within the sample, other DNA sequences also encode this same CDR3. The chain links TRBV6-5 to TRBJ2-7, with 7 bases matching TRBD2. Germline-derived CDR1 and CDR2 are MNHEY and SVGAGI. The CDR3 spans 13 residues. Trimming cost V 4 bases and J 3 bases; bases outside gene matches: 3. CDR3 DNA sequence: TGTGCCAGCAGTTGGGCTAGCGGCTACGAGCAGTACTTC. This gives the protein CASSWASGYEQYF.

The rearrangement joins TRBV19 to TRBJ2-3; 7 bases align to TRBD2. The CDR3 covers 14 residues. After removal of 5 bases from V and 3 bases from J, the junction contained 5 bases not matched to a gene. Germline V gene sequence: CDR1 LNHDA, CDR2 SQIVND (reference sequence). CDR3 sequence reads: CASSPRTSTDTQYF. CDR3 coding DNA: TGTGCCAGTAGTCCTCGGACTAGTACAGATACGCAGTATTTT.

This chain links TRBV30 with TRBJ2-5; 8 bases agree with TRBD2. CDR3 length: 13 amino acids. Germline CDR1 GTSNPN, CDR2 SVGIG (reference sequence). The V gene end was trimmed by 2 bases and the J gene end by 5 bases; junction bases not matched to a gene: 4. CDR3 DNA sequence: TGTGCCTGGAGTAGCGGGGGTCGGGAGACCCAGTACTTC. Residues: CAWSSGGRETQYF.

The chain has TRBV29-1 and TRBJ2-2; D ambiguous. Trimming shortened V by 5 bases and J by 0 bases, and 4 bases separated the two germline ends. The CDR3 is made up of 12 amino acids. CDR1 is SQVTM, CDR2 ANQGSEA, per germline. CDR3 bases: TGCAGCGTTACTACGAACACCGGGGAGCTGTTTTTT. Translated: CSVTTNTGELFF.

The chain couples TRBV7-9 to TRBJ2-7; 9 bases align to TRBD2. J was trimmed by 7 bases and V by 5 bases; bases with no gene match: 12. The CDR3 has 15 amino acids. Germline V CDR1 and CDR2: SEHNR, FQNEAQ (reference sequence). The CDR3 region is CASSPVGSGSLEQYF. CDR3 nucleotides: TGTGCCAGCAGCCCGGTGGGTAGCGGGAGCTTAGAGCAGTACTTC.

This chain joins TRBV7-2 and TRBJ2-1; D might be TRBD2 (5 bases). Trimming stripped 4 bases from V and 0 bases from J, with 16 bases between. The CDR3 covers 17 residues. Looked up from germline, CDR1 is SGHTA and CDR2 is FQGNSA. As DNA, the CDR3 is TGTGCCAGCAGCTCGACGTCGGGCGGGCGCTCCTACAATGAGCAGTTCTTC. As protein: CASSSTSGGRSYNEQFF.

This sequence joins TRBV6-5 and TRBJ2-7; the match to TRBD2 covers 9 bases. This CDR3 contains 14 residues. CDR1 and CDR2 from the germline V gene are MNHEY and SVGAGI. J was trimmed by 0 bases and V by 6 bases; bases with no gene match: 3. CDR3 coding DNA: TGTGCCAGCAGCCTTAGCGGGAGCTCCTACGAGCAGTACTTC. It specifies CASSLSGSSYEQYF.

The rearrangement uses TRBV5-1 and TRBJ2-7; possibly TRBD1 for D (6 bases). The CDR3 consists of 14 residues. Trimming cost V 2 bases and J 2 bases, with 11 bases left between them. Germline values: CDR1 SGHRS, CDR2 YFSETQ. The CDR3 reads CASSLTQGPYEQYF. The DNA of the CDR3 is TGCGCCAGCAGCTTAACCCAGGGGCCCTACGAGCAGTACTTC.

The chain employs TRBV9 and TRBJ1-5; D is unclear. Trimming removed 2 bases from V and 0 bases from J, with 3 bases in between. Germline V gives CDR1 SGDLS, CDR2 YYNGEE. This CDR3 is 13 amino acids long. CDR3 residues: CASSVYSNQPQHF. DNA of the CDR3: TGTGCCAGCAGCGTCTATAGCAATCAGCCCCAGCATTTT. Combining the CDR3 with reference TRBV9 and TRBJ1-5 gives the whole variable domain DSGVTQTPKHLITATGQRVTLRCSPRSGDLSVYWYQQSLDQGLQFLIQYYNGEERAKGNILERFSAQQFPDLHSELNLSSLELGDSALYFCASSVYSNQPQHFGDGTRLSIL.

This chain uses TRBV7-4 with TRBJ2-1; 8 bases map to TRBD1. The germline V gene has CDR1 SGHVT and CDR2 SQSDAQ. The CDR3 length is 16 residues. V was clipped by 7 bases and J by 6 bases; unmatched bases: 14. The CDR3 coding sequence is TGTGCCAGCACCTCCAAAAACGGACAGGGTAGCAATGAGCAGTTCTTC. It codes for CASTSKNGQGSNEQFF.

This chain joins TRBV18 and TRBJ2-5; maybe TRBD2 (5 bases). The ends were cut back, 2 bases at V and 5 bases at J, with 6 bases in the middle. The CDR3 runs 12 residues. CDR1 and CDR2 (germline): KGHSH, LQKENI. The CDR3: CASSPTGETQYF. The DNA of the CDR3 is TGTGCCAGCTCACCAACGGGGGAGACCCAGTACTTC.

The chain has TRBV11-2 and TRBJ1-2; 10 nucleotides agree with TRBD1. The CDR3 length is 15 residues. V lost 5 bases and J lost 4; bases outside the gene matches: 7. Germline CDR1 reads SGHAT; CDR2 reads FQNNGV. This chain's CDR3 is CASSPGQGRGYGYTF. The CDR3 nucleotides are TGTGCCAGCAGCCCGGGACAGGGGCGGGGCTATGGCTACACCTTC.

J is TRBJ1-2 and V is TRBV5-1, with TRBD1 as a possible D gene (6 bases). Trimming pared 4 bases from V and 2 bases from J, leaving 18 bases between. Germline V gene lookup returns CDR1 SGHRS and CDR2 YFSETQ. This CDR3 comprises 16 residues. CDR3 nucleotide sequence: TGCGCCAGCAGCCGGACCTGGACAGACATCAACTATGGCTACACCTTC. This gives the protein CASSRTWTDINYGYTF.

This clone was seen once. The CDR3: CASTLNRTGGFLPNYGYTF. Here the CDR3 DNA reads TGTGCCAGCACGTTAAATAGGACAGGGGGCTTTCTCCCTAACTATGGCTACACCTTC. The chain uses TRBV3-1 (or the pseudogene TRBV3-2) and TRBJ1-2; 11 bases are a match to TRBD1. The CDR3 sequence is 19 residues long. Germline lookup yields CDR1 LGHDT and CDR2 YNNKEL (reference sequence). The V and J ends lost 7 bases and 0 bases, in that order; junction bases with no gene match: 16.